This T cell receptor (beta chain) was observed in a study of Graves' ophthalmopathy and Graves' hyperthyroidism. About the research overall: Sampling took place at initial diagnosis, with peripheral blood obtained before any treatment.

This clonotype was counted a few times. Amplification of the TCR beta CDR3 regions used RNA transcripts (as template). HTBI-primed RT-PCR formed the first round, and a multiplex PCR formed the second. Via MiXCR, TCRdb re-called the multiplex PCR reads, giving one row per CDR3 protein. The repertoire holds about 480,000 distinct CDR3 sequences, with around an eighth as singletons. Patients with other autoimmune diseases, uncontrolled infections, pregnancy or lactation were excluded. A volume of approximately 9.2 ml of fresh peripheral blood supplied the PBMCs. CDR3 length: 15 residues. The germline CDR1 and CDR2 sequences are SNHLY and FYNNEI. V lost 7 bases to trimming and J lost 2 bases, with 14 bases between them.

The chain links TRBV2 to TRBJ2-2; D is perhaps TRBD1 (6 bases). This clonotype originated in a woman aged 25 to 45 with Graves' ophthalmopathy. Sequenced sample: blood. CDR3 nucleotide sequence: TGTGCCAGCACCGGGGTGGGGGCTAACACCGGGGAGCTGTTTTTT. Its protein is CASTGVGANTGELFF. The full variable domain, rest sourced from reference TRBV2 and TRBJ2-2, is EPEVTQTPSHQVTQMGQEVILRCVPISNHLYFYWYRQILGQKVEFLVSFYNNEISEKSEIFDDQFSVERPDGSNFTLKIRSTKLEDSAMYFCASTGVGANTGELFFGEGSRLTVL.